A single sample is the source of the 10 T cell receptor beta chains below, sequenced in a study of T cells after yellow fever vaccination. TCRdb recomputed calls from the 5' RACE reads with MiXCR, one row per CDR3 protein. This sample has 250,000 or so distinct CDR3 sequences; 3.6% occur once, and the top ten carry 15% to 20%. The source material was PBMCs, sampled 15 days after the yellow fever booster vaccination. These receptors were taken from a young man who received the YFV17D yellow fever vaccine.

There are many counts of this clonotype. DNA for the CDR3: TGTGCCAGCAGCCCGGGGACAAGGAATTCACCCCTCCACTTT. This gives the protein CASSPGTRNSPLHF. V and J are TRBV3-1 and TRBJ1-6, with a possible D match to TRBD1 (6 bases). Germline V gene sequence: CDR1 LGHDT, CDR2 YNNKEL (reference sequence). This CDR3 is built from 14 residues. Trimming shortened V by 4 bases and J by 7 bases, and 11 bases separated the two germline ends.

The table lists this clonotype with many counts. The chain couples TRBV20-1 to TRBJ2-5; maybe TRBD2 (6 bases). Germline-derived CDR1 and CDR2 are DFQATT and SNEGSKA (reference sequence). V lost 4 bases to trimming and J lost 4 bases, with 16 bases between them. The CDR3 is made up of 14 amino acids. CDR3 nucleotide sequence: TGCAGTGCTACTCCTAGCGCTGTGGGAGAGACCCAGTACTTC. Protein: CSATPSAVGETQYF.

Many counts were recorded for this clonotype. The rearrangement uses TRBV5-1 and TRBJ2-1; 9 bases are a match to TRBD1. In germline, CDR1 is SGHRS, CDR2 YFSETQ. The ends lost 0 bases at V and 9 bases at J; junction bases unmatched: 7. The CDR3 runs to 15 residues. The CDR3 DNA reads as TGCGCCAGCAGCTTGGTGGACAGGGGCGGGGGTGAGCAGTTCTTC. It specifies CASSLVDRGGGEQFF.

The chain uses TRBV3-1 and TRBJ2-7; D not certain. The V gene's germline CDR1 is LGHDT and CDR2 YNNKEL (reference sequence). V gave up 1 base and J gave up 4 bases, with 11 bases separating them. The CDR3 extends over 14 amino acids. The CDR3: CASSQVSGVYEQYF. The CDR3 nucleotides read TGTGCCAGCAGCCAAGTCTCTGGAGTTTACGAGCAGTACTTC.

This clonotype was recorded at least ten times. The rearrangement joins TRBV3-1 to TRBJ1-1, with a possible D match to TRBD1 (5 bases). This CDR3 is built from 16 residues. The germline CDR1 and CDR2 sequences are LGHDT and YNNKEL (reference sequence). The ends were cut back, 1 base at V and 3 bases at J, with 15 bases in the middle. CDR3 DNA: TGTGCCAGCAGCCAAGGCGGGGTGGGGGTGGACACTGAAGCTTTCTTT. Its translation: CASSQGGVGVDTEAFF.

This clonotype came up many times. V is TRBV6-2 or TRBV6-3 and J is TRBJ2-5, with 8 bases matching TRBD1. Germline values: CDR1 MNHEY, CDR2 SVGEGT. The CDR3 runs 16 residues. Losses at the gene ends were 5 bases for V and 5 bases for J; bases not matched to a gene: 13. DNA for the CDR3: TGTGCCAGCAGTGATCCGGGGACAGGCCTCGAGGAGACCCAGTACTTC. It codes for CASSDPGTGLEETQYF.

This clonotype was observed many times. This chain uses TRBV5-1 with TRBJ1-1; 9 nucleotides align to TRBD1. The V gene end was trimmed by 4 bases and the J gene end by 4 bases; junction bases not matched to a gene: 8. Germline V CDR1 and CDR2: SGHRS, YFSETQ. The CDR3 is 15 residues long. CDR3 sequence: CASSIGNRGLTEAFF. The CDR3 nucleotides read TGCGCCAGCAGCATCGGCAACAGGGGGCTCACTGAAGCTTTCTTT.

This clonotype came up many times. The rearrangement links TRBV7-2 to TRBJ2-1, with D tentatively TRBD2 (5 bases). Trimming cost V 3 bases and J 4 bases, with 13 bases left between them. Germline V gene sequence: CDR1 SGHTA, CDR2 FQGNSA. The length of the CDR3 is 15 residues. Here the CDR3 DNA reads TGTGCCAGCAGCTTTATTCGGGGATCTTACAATGAGCAGTTCTTC. Translation: CASSFIRGSYNEQFF.

The chain links TRBV5-4 to TRBJ2-7; D call uncertain. The V end was cut by 0 bases, the J end by 0 bases, with 10 bases between. From germline, CDR1 is SGHNT and CDR2 YYREEE (reference sequence). The CDR3 is 15 amino acids. The CDR3 is CASSLETRSSYEQYF. The CDR3 nucleotides are TGTGCCAGCAGCTTGGAGACTCGGAGCTCCTACGAGCAGTACTTC.

The V gene is TRBV5-1, the J gene TRBJ2-2, with 7 bases matching TRBD2. The CDR3 loop spans 18 amino acids. Germline V gene sequence: CDR1 SGHRS, CDR2 YFSETQ. V gave up 1 base and J gave up 2 bases; unmatched junction bases: 11. CDR3 amino acids: CASSLRVRLAANTGELFF. The DNA of the CDR3 is TGCGCCAGCAGCTTGAGGGTACGGCTAGCGGCCAACACCGGGGAGCTGTTTTTT.